These 10 T cell receptor beta chains share one sample of origin, sequenced in a study of blood T cell repertoires in COVID-19. Repertoires were generated with immunoSEQ multiplex PCR, while TCRdb's copy carries only in-frame clones and drops some. Found here are 90,000 or so clones, 91% of them singletons; the top ten hold roughly 1.8%. Material: peripheral blood. The source is a human donor with active COVID-19. The donor label of this sample is uncertain.

This clone showed up just once. V is TRBV19 and J is TRBJ2-1; 9 nucleotides line up with TRBD2. With V trimmed by 5 bases and J by 6 bases, 11 bases remained unmatched. The CDR3 runs to 16 residues. Germline values: CDR1 LNHDA, CDR2 SQIVND (reference sequence). CDR3 region: CASSEAGGPGSNEQFF. DNA of the CDR3: TGTGCCAGTAGTGAGGCGGGGGGGCCGGGTAGCAATGAGCAGTTCTTC.

The chain links TRBV6-6 to TRBJ2-1; 9 bases line up with TRBD1. The CDR3 has 17 residues. CDR1 is MNHNY, CDR2 SVGAGI, per germline (reference sequence). Losses at the gene ends were 5 bases for V and 7 bases for J; bases not matched to a gene: 15. The CDR3 DNA reads TGTGCCAGCAGTCCCACAGGGGGCCGTTTAAGCCCGAATGAGCAGTTCTTC. Translated, it gives CASSPTGGRLSPNEQFF.

The chain has TRBV6-6 and TRBJ2-7, with a possible D match to TRBD2 (6 bases). V lost 4 bases to trimming and J lost 1 base, with 11 bases between them. This CDR3 contains 14 residues. Germline assignment: CDR1 MNHNY and CDR2 SVGAGI (reference sequence). The CDR3 nucleotides read TGTGCCAGCAGTTTGCGGCGGGATTCCTACGAGCAGTACTTC. The encoded protein is CASSLRRDSYEQYF.

This sequence joins TRBV5-1 and TRBJ2-3, with 8 nucleotides matching TRBD2. J was trimmed by 5 bases and V by 9 bases; bases with no gene match: 11. CDR1 SGHRS and CDR2 YFSETQ come from the germline V gene. The CDR3 has 14 residues. CDR3 protein: CATTRGGPGDTQYF. The CDR3 nucleotides read TGCGCCACCACCCGCGGGGGGCCGGGAGATACGCAGTATTTT.

The chain uses TRBV18 and TRBJ2-3; D unresolved. Trimming took off 2 bases at V and 4 bases at J, with 4 bases between the two ends. Germline V gives CDR1 KGHSH, CDR2 LQKENI. The CDR3 contains 12 residues. The CDR3 loop is CASSPSADTQYF. As DNA, the CDR3 is TGTGCCAGCTCACCATCCGCAGATACGCAGTATTTT.

The chain uses TRBV7-9 and TRBJ2-3; D call uncertain. Trimming stripped 4 bases from V and 3 bases from J, with 8 bases between. The V gene's germline CDR1 is SEHNR and CDR2 FQNEAQ (reference sequence). The CDR3 is made up of 13 amino acids. Written as DNA, the CDR3 is TGTGCCAGCAGCTCCTCTACGACAGATACGCAGTATTTT. Translated, it gives CASSSSTTDTQYF.

This chain links TRBV3-1 (or the pseudogene TRBV3-2) with TRBJ1-5; D is unclear. Germline V gene sequence: CDR1 LGHDT, CDR2 YNNKEL (reference sequence). The CDR3 is 14 amino acids. V dropped 0 bases and J dropped 5 bases, with 8 bases sitting between them. The CDR3: CASSQERMDQPQHF. The CDR3 bases are TGTGCCAGCAGCCAAGAGAGGATGGATCAGCCCCAGCATTTT.

The J gene is TRBJ2-4, the V gene TRBV3-1 (or the pseudogene TRBV3-2), with 10 bases matching TRBD2. With V trimmed by 0 bases and J by 4 bases, 6 bases remained unmatched. This CDR3 has 17 amino acids. Germline-derived CDR1 and CDR2 are LGHDT and YNNKEL (reference sequence). The CDR3 sequence is CASSQEGLARLKNIQYF. The CDR3 DNA reads TGTGCCAGCAGCCAAGAGGGACTAGCGAGGTTAAAAAACATTCAGTACTTC.

CDR3 region: CATSISRGRVETQYF. DNA for the CDR3: TGTGCCACCAGCATAAGTCGGGGAAGAGTGGAGACCCAGTACTTC. The rearrangement uses TRBV15 and TRBJ2-5, with D tentatively TRBD2 (5 bases). With 4 bases removed from V and 5 bases from J, the gap between germline ends came to 17 bases. The CDR3 length is 15 residues. The germline V gene has CDR1 LNHNV and CDR2 YYDKDF (reference sequence). Full variable domain (outside the CDR3, taken from reference TRBV15 and TRBJ2-5): DAMVIQNPRYQVTQFGKPVTLSCSQTLNHNVMYWYQQKSSQAPKLLFHYYDKDFNNEADTPDNFQSRRPNTSFCFLDIRSPGLGDTAMYLCATSISRGRVETQYFGPGTRLLVL.

The chain is built from TRBV4-1 and TRBJ2-7, with TRBD2 as a possible D gene (5 bases). Trimming stripped 0 bases from V and 5 bases from J, with 11 bases between. This CDR3 region has 14 residues. CDR1 is MGHRA and CDR2 is YSYEKL in the germline V gene. The CDR3 loop is CASSQEFSGDEQYF. CDR3 sequence (DNA): TGCGCCAGCAGCCAAGAGTTCTCCGGGGACGAGCAGTACTTC.